The 28 T cell receptor beta chains in this list originate from one sample, sequenced in a study of Graves' ophthalmopathy and Graves' hyperthyroidism. RNA served as the template for amplifying TCR beta CDR3 regions. After a first-round RT-PCR with HTBI primers, a second-round multiplex PCR was run. TCRdb recomputed calls from the multiplex PCR reads with MiXCR, one row per CDR3 protein. In the table there are about 370,000 distinct CDR3 sequences, approximately 20% of which are singletons. What was sequenced was peripheral blood. These receptors were taken from a woman aged 18-30 years with Graves' ophthalmopathy.

This clonotype was recorded many times. This chain joins TRBV5-8 and TRBJ2-7; D may be TRBD2 (5 bases). Per the germline V gene, CDR1 is SGHTS and CDR2 is YDEGEE. This CDR3 comprises 15 residues. Trimming took 0 bases from V and 0 from J, leaving 10 bases between them. The CDR3 nucleotides read TGTGCCAGCAGCTTGGTCGGACTCCCCTCCTACGAGCAGTACTTC. It is translated as CASSLVGLPSYEQYF.

This clonotype was counted many times. This sequence joins TRBV24-1 and TRBJ2-5; TRBD1 might be the D (7 bases). Germline V CDR1 and CDR2: KGHDR, SFDVKD. CDR3 size: 14 residues. Trimming shortened V by 4 bases and J by 6 bases, and 14 bases separated the two germline ends. This CDR3 is CATSDRDSGQTQYF. The CDR3, as DNA: TGTGCCACCAGTGACCGGGACAGCGGGCAGACCCAGTACTTC.

This clonotype was counted many times. The V call is TRBV10-2, the J call TRBJ2-2; D is perhaps TRBD1 (6 bases). Trimming stripped 6 bases from V and 3 bases from J, with 17 bases between. From germline, CDR1 is WSHSY and CDR2 SAAADI. The length of the CDR3 is 16 residues. CDR3 in amino acids: CASSGVRHRDTGELFF. The CDR3 DNA reads TGCGCCAGCAGCGGGGTTCGGCACAGGGACACCGGGGAGCTGTTTTTT.

This clonotype was detected many times. The gene calls are TRBV24-1 and TRBJ2-2, with D possibly being TRBD2 (6 bases). V lost 4 bases to trimming and J lost 0 bases, with 17 bases between them. The CDR3 contains 18 residues. Germline V gene lookup returns CDR1 KGHDR and CDR2 SFDVKD. The CDR3 bases are TGTGCCACCAGTGACCCCCTGGGGGGTATCACGAACACCGGGGAGCTGTTTTTT. This gives the protein CATSDPLGGITNTGELFF.

The chain combines TRBV6-5 with TRBJ1-2; D is possibly TRBD1 (5 bases). With 2 bases removed from V and 4 bases from J, the gap between germline ends came to 14 bases. CDR1 and CDR2 (germline): MNHEY, SVGAGI. This CDR3 region has 15 residues. In DNA form, the CDR3 reads TGTGCCAGCAGTTACCTTTCAGGGAGCGGCTATGGCTACACCTTC. Residues: CASSYLSGSGYGYTF.

This chain joins TRBV6-1 and TRBJ1-5; 7 bases align to TRBD1. CDR1 and CDR2 from the germline V gene are MNHNS and SASEGT. The CDR3 contains 13 residues. The ends lost 6 bases at V and 10 bases at J; junction bases unmatched: 9. The CDR3 DNA reads TGTGCCAGCAGAACAGGGGCCAGCCAACCCCAGCATTTT. This sequence encodes CASRTGASQPQHF.

This clonotype was seen at least ten times. In nucleotides, the CDR3 is TGCGCCAGCAGCCGAAAAGGGGACACTGAAGCTTTCTTT. Translated, it gives CASSRKGDTEAFF. The rearrangement links TRBV4-3 to TRBJ1-1; possibly TRBD1 for D (5 bases). From germline, CDR1 is LGHNA and CDR2 YSLEER. The CDR3 has 13 residues. Between the trimmed V and J ends, which lost 4 bases and 3 bases, there was a span of 9 bases.

This clonotype came up many times. The chain has TRBV12-3 or TRBV12-4 and TRBJ1-5; D possibly corresponds to TRBD1 (5 bases). The V gene lost 6 bases and the J gene lost 5 bases, with 23 bases spanning the gap. The CDR3 is 17 amino acids. The CDR3 DNA sequence: TGTGCCAGCAGCCCGGTTCAGAGGGGCCTCCTTTATCAGCCCCAGCATTTT. It specifies CASSPVQRGLLYQPQHF.

In this sample, this clonotype turned up many times. This chain connects TRBV6-1 to TRBJ1-1, with 12 positions matching TRBD1. V shed 7 bases and J 3 bases; nucleotides not matched to a gene: 6. This CDR3 is 15 amino acids long. The germline V gene encodes CDR1 MNHNS and CDR2 SASEGT. The CDR3 nucleotides are TGTGCCAGCAACCGGGACAGGGGGCTAGACACTGAAGCTTTCTTT. This translates into CASNRDRGLDTEAFF.

There are many counts of this clonotype. The chain couples TRBV28 to TRBJ1-5; 11 nucleotides match TRBD1. The germline V gene encodes CDR1 MDHEN and CDR2 SYDVKM. Trimming cost V 6 bases and J 1 base; bases outside gene matches: 5. CDR3 length equals 16 residues. CDR3 sequence (DNA): TGTGCCAGCAGGGACAGGGGGCCCGGGAGCAATCAGCCCCAGCATTTT. Its protein product is CASRDRGPGSNQPQHF. Combining the CDR3 with reference TRBV28 and TRBJ1-5 gives the whole variable domain DVKVTQSSRYLVKRTGEKVFLECVQDMDHENMFWYRQDPGLGLRLIYFSYDVKMKEKGDIPEGYSVSREKKERFSLILESASTNQTSMYLCASRDRGPGSNQPQHFGDGTRLSIL.

The CDR3 DNA is TGTGCCAGCAGTGAAGATCCAGTTGGACAGGGGTCCAAAAACATTCAGTACTTC. As protein: CASSEDPVGQGSKNIQYF. This chain connects TRBV6-1 to TRBJ2-4, with 9 bases lining up with TRBD1. The CDR3 has 18 amino acids. From germline, CDR1 is MNHNS and CDR2 SASEGT. Germline trimming cut 1 base from V and 2 bases from J; bases unmatched to any gene: 9.

A few counts support this clonotype. The chain recombines TRBV9 with TRBJ1-1; the match to TRBD1 covers 7 bases. With 0 bases clipped from V and 3 bases from J, the junction kept 8 bases outside the gene matches. Germline CDR1 reads SGDLS; CDR2 reads YYNGEE. The CDR3 spans 16 residues. CDR3 in DNA: TGTGCCAGCAGCGTAGGAGTCGGGACAGCATACACTGAAGCTTTCTTT. It encodes CASSVGVGTAYTEAFF.

As to this clonotype: Germline is not matched at one junction end, which may reflect a read error. The chain carries TRBV6-1 and TRBJ1-5; 8 bases align to TRBD1. Germline CDR1 reads MNHNS; CDR2 reads SASEGT. The CDR3 extends over 16 amino acids. The CDR3 loop is CASSLGQGASKQPQHF. The CDR3 region has the DNA TGTGCCAGCAGTCTCGGACAGGGCGCCAGCAAACAGCCCCAGCATTTT.

This clonotype was seen many times. This rearrangement joins TRBV5-1 to TRBJ2-2; D perhaps matches TRBD2 (6 bases). V lost 0 bases and J 6 bases, leaving 9 bases between the germline ends. Germline V gene sequence: CDR1 SGHRS, CDR2 YFSETQ. The CDR3 extends over 14 amino acids. CDR3 DNA sequence: TGCGCCAGCAGCTTGGGGGACTGGTCCGGGGAGCTGTTTTTT. As protein: CASSLGDWSGELFF. The whole variable domain, remainder taken from reference TRBV5-1 and TRBJ2-2, is KAGVTQTPRYLIKTRGQQVTLSCSPISGHRSVSWYQQTPGQGLQFLFEYFSETQRNKGNFPGRFSGRQFSNSRSEMNVSTLELGDSALYLCASSLGDWSGELFFGEGSRLTVL.

This clonotype was detected many times. J is TRBJ2-7 and V is TRBV11-2, with TRBD1 matching 8 bases. The CDR3 has 13 residues. The V and J ends lost 4 bases and 7 bases, in that order; junction bases with no gene match: 6. Germline V gives CDR1 SGHAT, CDR2 FQNNGV. CDR3 sequence (DNA): TGTGCCAGCAGCTCGGACAGGGCGGCGGAGCAGTACTTC. Protein: CASSSDRAAEQYF. Using reference TRBV11-2 and TRBJ2-7 for the parts outside the CDR3, the full variable domain is EAGVAQSPRYKIIEKRQSVAFWCNPISGHATLYWYQQILGQGPKLLIQFQNNGVVDDSQLPKDRFSAERLKGVDSTLKIQPAKLEDSAVYLCASSSDRAAEQYFGPGTRLTVT.

This clonotype came up many times. This CDR3 fails to terminate in the conserved phenylalanine or tryptophan, so it likely reflects a read error. This sequence joins TRBV19 and TRBJ1-2; possible D gene TRBD1, 5 bases. With 10 bases removed from V and 4 bases from J, the gap between germline ends came to 19 bases. Germline CDR1 and CDR2: LNHDA and SQIVND (reference sequence). This CDR3 is 14 amino acids long. The CDR3 spells CATRSVRGAYGYTL. CDR3 DNA: TGTGCCACCAGAAGTGTAAGGGGAGCCTATGGCTACACCCTC.

This clonotype was picked up many times. The V call is TRBV6-5, the J call TRBJ2-3; D is perhaps TRBD2 (7 bases). V gave up 5 bases and J gave up 2 bases, with 17 bases separating them. CDR1 is MNHEY, CDR2 SVGAGI, per germline. CDR3 length: 16 amino acids. CDR3 amino acids: CASSPWGGGVTDTQYF. The CDR3 nucleotides read TGTGCCAGCAGTCCCTGGGGAGGGGGAGTCACAGATACGCAGTATTTT.

This clonotype was seen ten or more times. The gene calls are TRBV25-1 and TRBJ1-6; D is perhaps TRBD1 (6 bases). The CDR3 contains 14 residues. In germline, CDR1 is MGHDK, CDR2 SYGVNS. The V gene lost 6 bases and the J gene lost 4 bases, with 10 bases spanning the gap. In nucleotides, the CDR3 is TGTGCCAGCAGCACAGGGACTTATAATTCACCCCTCCACTTT. Translating it yields CASSTGTYNSPLHF. Together with reference TRBV25-1 and TRBJ1-6, the CDR3 gives the full variable domain: EADIYQTPRYLVIGTGKKITLECSQTMGHDKMYWYQQDPGMELHLIHYSYGVNSTEKGDLSSESTVSRIRTEHFPLTLESARPSHTSQYLCASSTGTYNSPLHFGNGTRLTVT.

J is TRBJ1-2 and V is TRBV19; D gene unclear. Germline values: CDR1 LNHDA, CDR2 SQIVND (reference sequence). With 3 bases removed from V and 8 bases from J, the gap between germline ends came to 13 bases. CDR3 length: 13 residues. The CDR3 is CASSIMGVDGYTF. In DNA form, the CDR3 reads TGTGCCAGTAGTATCATGGGAGTGGACGGCTACACCTTC.

In its sample, this clonotype was seen many times. The V gene is TRBV5-6, the J gene TRBJ1-1; D gene uncertain. This CDR3 spans 15 amino acids. Trimming pared 2 bases from V and 1 base from J, leaving 12 bases between. CDR1 SGHDT and CDR2 YYEEEE come from the germline V gene. The CDR3 is CASSLGLTPNTEAFF. Here the CDR3 DNA reads TGTGCCAGCAGCTTAGGGTTAACCCCGAACACTGAAGCTTTCTTT. Drawing the rest from reference TRBV5-6 and TRBJ1-1, the complete variable domain is DAGVTQSPTHLIKTRGQQVTLRCSPKSGHDTVSWYQQALGQGPQFIFQYYEEEERQRGNFPDRFSGHQFPNYSSELNVNALLLGDSALYLCASSLGLTPNTEAFFGQGTRLTVV.

This clonotype showed up many times. The chain couples TRBV27 to TRBJ1-5; 7 bases align to TRBD1. Trimming cost V 5 bases and J 6 bases; bases outside gene matches: 22. Germline V gene sequence: CDR1 MNHEY, CDR2 SMNVEV (reference sequence). CDR3 length: 19 residues. CDR3 nucleotides: TGTGCCAGCAGTCCCCCGGACGGCCAGGGCAAGGGGGCCGCTCAGCCCCAGCATTTT. It yields the protein CASSPPDGQGKGAAQPQHF.

This clonotype was picked up many times. V is TRBV6-2 or TRBV6-3 and J is TRBJ1-2; D call uncertain. CDR1 MNHEY and CDR2 SVGEGT come from the germline V gene. The V end was cut by 3 bases, the J end by 8 bases, with 13 bases between. This CDR3 contains 13 residues. DNA of the CDR3: TGTGCCAGCAGTTATATCGGGGTCTCCGGCTACACCTTC. This translates into CASSYIGVSGYTF.

This clonotype was found once. The rearrangement joins TRBV7-8 to TRBJ1-6; 9 bases are a match to TRBD1. The CDR3 is made up of 16 amino acids. Per germline, CDR1 SGHVS and CDR2 FQNEAQ. Unmatched junction bases numbered 10, after V lost 4 bases and J lost 9 bases. The CDR3 loop is CASSSRTGDGSSPLHF. CDR3 nucleotides: TGTGCCAGCAGCTCACGGACAGGGGACGGGAGTTCACCCCTCCACTTT.

This clonotype was counted at least ten times. The chain joins TRBV4-3 to TRBJ1-6; 10 bases align to TRBD1. J lost 7 bases, V lost 0 bases, and 6 bases had no gene match. Germline CDR1 and CDR2: LGHNA and YSLEER. This CDR3 is built from 17 residues. CDR3 protein: CASSQDRDRGPNSPLHF. DNA of the CDR3: TGCGCCAGCAGCCAAGATCGGGACAGGGGTCCGAATTCACCCCTCCACTTT.

This clonotype was found many times. The rearrangement links TRBV11-2 to TRBJ2-7; D gene uncertain. In germline, CDR1 is SGHAT, CDR2 FQNNGV. Trimming left V 5 bases short and J 1 base short, with 18 bases between. The CDR3 consists of 16 residues. The CDR3 nucleotides read TGTGCCAGCAGCCCTGGGCAGGACCGGTTTTCCTACGAGCAGTACTTC. As protein: CASSPGQDRFSYEQYF.

In this sample, this clonotype turned up many times. The chain carries TRBV7-8 and TRBJ2-7; 7 bases are a match to TRBD2. The germline V gene encodes CDR1 SGHVS and CDR2 FQNEAQ. There are 14 residues in the CDR3. V trimming: 5 bases; J trimming: 3 bases; junction bases outside the gene matches: 7. The CDR3 region has the DNA TGTGCCAGCAGCGCCTCGACGGGGGGCTACGAGCAGTACTTC. Its translation is CASSASTGGYEQYF. Together with reference TRBV7-8 and TRBJ2-7, the CDR3 gives the full variable domain: GAGVSQSPRYKVAKRGQDVALRCDPISGHVSLFWYQQALGQGPEFLTYFQNEAQLDKSGLPSDRFFAERPEGSVSTLKIQRTQQEDSAVYLCASSASTGGYEQYFGPGTRLTVT.

About this clonotype itself: This may come from a read error, since a much larger clone is one base off. Here the CDR3 reads CASSQSDRGNNLPLHF. In DNA form, the CDR3 reads TGTGCCAGCAGCCAGTCCGACAGGGGGAATAATTTACCCCTCCACTTT. The chain couples TRBV3-1 to TRBJ1-6; TRBD1 matches at 9 bases. Germline V gene lookup returns CDR1 LGHDT and CDR2 YNNKEL (reference sequence). The CDR3 extends over 16 amino acids.

This clonotype showed up many times. The rearrangement uses TRBV28 and TRBJ1-5, with D unresolved. The V end lost 4 bases, the J end lost 1 base, and 11 bases lay between the germline ends. The CDR3 consists of 15 residues. The germline CDR1 and CDR2 sequences are MDHEN and SYDVKM. The CDR3 DNA is TGTGCCAGCAGTTCGGCGGGTAGCAGCAATCAGCCCCAGCATTTT. Encoded protein: CASSSAGSSNQPQHF.